One and the same sample provided the 11 T cell receptor beta chains below, sequenced in a study of shared clonotypes between healthy human individuals. Naive CD8 cells lacked CD45RO, underwent positive selection for CCR7 and left out terminally differentiated effector memory CD45RA+ cells. The assay was immunoSEQ multiplex PCR, and TCRdb's table has in-frame clones only and misses some. The table lists 600,000 or so clones, approximately 96% of them singletons. The sequencing input was naive CD8+ T cells sorted from blood. These receptors all come from a woman aged 25 to 39 in good health.

This rearrangement joins TRBV27 to TRBJ1-1; D remains unclear. Germline loops: CDR1 MNHEY, CDR2 SMNVEV (reference sequence). V was shortened by 5 bases and J by 3 bases, with 19 bases between the two germline ends. The CDR3 has 16 amino acids. The chain's CDR3 is CASSPSLGEQYTEAFF. The DNA for the CDR3 is TGTGCCAGCAGTCCCTCCCTGGGAGAGCAGTACACTGAAGCTTTCTTT.

In its sample, this clone was seen once. The chain has TRBV4-2 and TRBJ2-7; D call uncertain. This CDR3 spans 16 amino acids. The V end was cut by 1 base, the J end by 4 bases, with 17 bases between. Germline assignment: CDR1 LGHNA and CDR2 YNFKEQ. DNA of the CDR3: TGTGCCAGCAGCCAAGGAATATCTCCCCTGGGTTACGAGCAGTACTTC. As protein: CASSQGISPLGYEQYF.

The rearrangement links TRBV27 to TRBJ1-1; tentatively, D is TRBD1 (6 bases). V was pared by 4 bases and J by 0 bases, with 15 bases between. The CDR3 contains 16 residues. CDR1 and CDR2 from the germline V gene are MNHEY and SMNVEV (reference sequence). CDR3 sequence: CASSWGAAEMNTEAFF. The CDR3 nucleotides are TGTGCCAGCAGTTGGGGGGCCGCCGAGATGAACACTGAAGCTTTCTTT.

V usage is TRBV5-6 and J usage is TRBJ2-1; a weak D match, TRBD2 (5 bases). Per germline, CDR1 SGHDT and CDR2 YYEEEE. V dropped 0 bases and J dropped 9 bases, with 13 bases sitting between them. This CDR3 has 14 residues. The chain's CDR3 is CASSLGGLAGEQFF. The CDR3 nucleotides read TGTGCCAGCAGCTTGGGTGGGCTAGCTGGTGAGCAGTTCTTC.

The CDR3 sequence is CASSDLNSGISDEQYF. DNA for the CDR3: TGTGCCAGCAGCGATTTGAATAGCGGGATTTCCGACGAGCAGTACTTC. The V call is TRBV2, the J call TRBJ2-7; 8 bases line up with TRBD2. This CDR3 has 16 residues. V shed 6 bases and J 5 bases; nucleotides not matched to a gene: 15. The germline V gene has CDR1 SNHLY and CDR2 FYNNEI.

This chain links TRBV9 with TRBJ2-2; 7 bases line up with TRBD1. The length of the CDR3 is 15 residues. The V segment lost 0 bases and the J segment 6 bases; nucleotides outside the gene matches: 5. Per germline, CDR1 SGDLS and CDR2 YYNGEE. The CDR3 DNA is TGTGCCAGCAGCGTAGGAAGACAGGGAGCCGGGGAGCTGTTTTTT. Translated: CASSVGRQGAGELFF.

V and J are TRBV7-9 and TRBJ2-1; D might be TRBD2 (5 bases). Germline lookup yields CDR1 SEHNR and CDR2 FQNEAQ (reference sequence). The V gene lost 2 bases and the J gene lost 3 bases, with 11 bases spanning the gap. The CDR3 consists of 15 residues. The CDR3 DNA follows: TGTGCCAGCAGCTTAAGAGGGAAAGGCTACAATGAGCAGTTCTTC. As protein: CASSLRGKGYNEQFF. The complete variable domain, with remaining parts taken from reference TRBV7-9 and TRBJ2-1, reads DTGVSQNPRHKITKRGQNVTFRCDPISEHNRLYWYRQTLGQGPEFLTYFQNEAQLEKSRLLSDRFSAERPKGSFSTLEIQRTEQGDSAMYLCASSLRGKGYNEQFFGPGTRLTVL.

This rearrangement joins TRBV30 to TRBJ1-3; D not resolved. Trimming removed 0 bases at V and 16 bases at J, with 16 bases between. The CDR3 has 12 residues. CDR1 is GTSNPN, CDR2 SVGIG, per germline (reference sequence). CDR3 loop: CAWSVLGRDKYF. The CDR3 nucleotides read TGTGCCTGGAGTGTACTGGGTAGGGATAAGTATTTT.

The chain is built from TRBV7-9 and TRBJ2-2; the D call may be TRBD1 or TRBD2 (5 bases each). Trimming removed 4 bases from V and 3 bases from J, with 15 bases in between. The CDR3 sequence is 16 residues long. CDR1 and CDR2 from the germline V gene are SEHNR and FQNEAQ (reference sequence). In DNA form, the CDR3 reads TGTGCCAGCAGCTCCAGGTGGCAGGGAGACACCGGGGAGCTGTTTTTT. This sequence encodes CASSSRWQGDTGELFF.

The V gene is TRBV19, the J gene TRBJ2-3, with 9 bases that match TRBD2. The V gene end was trimmed by 8 bases and the J gene end by 0 bases; junction bases not matched to a gene: 12. This CDR3 is built from 17 residues. Germline assignment: CDR1 LNHDA and CDR2 SQIVND (reference sequence). The CDR3 spells CASGSLFLAGSTDTQYF. The CDR3 coding sequence is TGTGCCAGTGGCTCACTTTTCCTAGCGGGAAGCACAGATACGCAGTATTTT.

The J gene is TRBJ2-5, the V gene TRBV13; D is tentatively TRBD1 or TRBD2 (6 bases each). V was cut by 3 bases and J by 1 base, with 18 bases left in between. The germline CDR1 and CDR2 sequences are PRHDT and FYEKMQ (reference sequence). The CDR3 loop spans 17 amino acids. The CDR3 region is CASSFQLAGQSQETQYF. CDR3 nucleotide sequence: TGTGCCAGCAGCTTCCAACTAGCCGGACAGTCCCAAGAGACCCAGTACTTC.